Presented here are 32 T cell receptor beta chains from one specimen sequenced in a study of radiotherapy plus CTLA-4 blockade in lung cancer. TCRdb keeps only in-frame clones here, not all; method: immunoSEQ multiplex PCR. The sample records some 110,000 clones, about 87% being singletons. Sequenced material: peripheral blood, taken from a patient treated with radiotherapy plus ipilimumab. These receptors came from a human donor with non-small cell lung cancer that progressed on radiotherapy plus ipilimumab.

The chain has TRBV9 and TRBJ2-2; no firm D call. CDR3 length equals 18 residues. V gave up 1 base and J gave up 1 base, with 17 bases separating them. Germline V CDR1 and CDR2: SGDLS, YYNGEE. The CDR3 is CASSVLKGSFGNTGELFF. CDR3 DNA sequence: TGTGCCAGCAGCGTATTAAAAGGAAGCTTTGGGAACACCGGGGAGCTGTTTTTT.

CDR3: CAIGRDRGTGELFF. The CDR3 DNA reads as TGTGCCATCGGCCGGGACAGGGGAACCGGGGAGCTGTTTTTT. The chain couples TRBV10-3 to TRBJ2-2; 10 bases match TRBD1. V shed 8 bases, J shed 5 bases, and the junction held 5 bases outside the gene matches. The CDR3 consists of 14 residues. CDR1 is ENHRY, CDR2 SYGVKD, per germline.

This chain links TRBV5-4 with TRBJ1-2; D gene uncertain. The CDR3 is made up of 14 amino acids. Trimming removed 7 bases at V and 4 bases at J, with 17 bases between. Per germline, CDR1 SGHNT and CDR2 YYREEE (reference sequence). CDR3 sequence reads: CASYAREGFYGYTF. CDR3 coding DNA: TGTGCCAGCTACGCTAGGGAGGGCTTCTATGGCTACACCTTC.

The CDR3 DNA reads as TGTGCCAGCAGCTTAGACCAATACCCGTACAATGAGCAGTTCTTC. This encodes CASSLDQYPYNEQFF. V gene TRBV7-9 combines with J gene TRBJ2-1, with D uncertain. Germline lookup yields CDR1 SEHNR and CDR2 FQNEAQ (reference sequence). Trimming pared 1 base from V and 4 bases from J, leaving 11 bases between. This CDR3 has 15 residues.

This clone was recorded a few times. The chain has TRBV6-5 and TRBJ1-2, with 7 bases matching TRBD1. This CDR3 comprises 12 residues. The V gene's germline CDR1 is MNHEY and CDR2 SVGAGI. The ends lost 5 bases at V and 8 bases at J; junction bases unmatched: 5. CDR3 sequence (DNA): TGTGCCAGCAGTGGGGACAGTTGGGGCTACACCTTC. Protein: CASSGDSWGYTF.

This chain connects TRBV2 to TRBJ2-1; D is possibly TRBD1 or TRBD2 (6 bases each). Germline-derived CDR1 and CDR2 are SNHLY and FYNNEI. The V gene lost 10 bases and the J gene lost 8 bases, with 18 bases spanning the gap. This CDR3 has 13 residues. CDR3 amino acids: CATGASPFDEQFF. Written as DNA, the CDR3 is TGTGCCACGGGGGCCTCCCCCTTCGATGAGCAGTTCTTC.

This clone was counted between two and nine times. This chain connects TRBV14 to TRBJ1-1, with TRBD1 as a possible D gene (5 bases). Germline V lookup: CDR1 SGHDN, CDR2 FVKESK. This CDR3 is 14 amino acids long. V was shortened by 2 bases and J by 11 bases, with 18 bases between the two germline ends. The CDR3 bases are TGTGCCAGCAGCCAAATTCCCGCAGCGGGGCGGGCTTTCTTT. Translating it yields CASSQIPAAGRAFF. The whole variable domain, remainder taken from reference TRBV14 and TRBJ1-1, is EAGVTQFPSHSVIEKGQTVTLRCDPISGHDNLYWYRRVMGKEIKFLLHFVKESKQDESGMPNNRFLAERTGGTYSTLKVQPAELEDSGVYFCASSQIPAAGRAFFGQGTRLTVV.

The chain links TRBV5-6 to TRBJ1-2, with 7 bases that match TRBD1. CDR1 and CDR2 (germline): SGHDT, YYEEEE. The CDR3 runs to 14 residues. Unmatched junction bases numbered 3, after V lost 4 bases and J lost 0 bases. The CDR3 is CASSPGQPNYGYTF. CDR3 sequence (DNA): TGTGCCAGCAGCCCGGGACAGCCTAACTATGGCTACACCTTC. Using reference TRBV5-6 and TRBJ1-2 for the parts outside the CDR3, the full variable domain is DAGVTQSPTHLIKTRGQQVTLRCSPKSGHDTVSWYQQALGQGPQFIFQYYEEEERQRGNFPDRFSGHQFPNYSSELNVNALLLGDSALYLCASSPGQPNYGYTFGSGTRLTVV.

This clone was seen a few times. The chain combines TRBV18 with TRBJ2-7; the match to TRBD1 covers 7 bases. With 4 bases clipped from V and 4 bases from J, the junction kept 4 bases outside the gene matches. From germline, CDR1 is KGHSH and CDR2 LQKENI. The CDR3 length is 13 residues. The CDR3 loop reads CASSQGQNYEQYF. Here the CDR3 DNA reads TGTGCCAGCTCACAGGGACAGAATTACGAGCAGTACTTC.

In the case of this clone: At one end, the junction sequence differs from germline, possibly due to a read error. Other DNA sequences within the sample encode an identical CDR3. The chain recombines TRBV2 with TRBJ2-6; the D is unclear. Germline CDR1 SNHLY, CDR2 FYNNEI. The CDR3 has 12 residues. CDR3 in amino acids: CASTRGANVLTF. The CDR3 DNA reads TGCGCCAGCACTCGTGGGGCCAACGTCCTGACTTTC.

V gene TRBV6-5 combines with J gene TRBJ1-5, with D unresolved. The V gene's germline CDR1 is MNHEY and CDR2 SVGAGI. V was cut by 0 bases and J by 4 bases, with 4 bases left in between. The CDR3 contains 13 residues. The DNA of the CDR3 is TGTGCCAGCAGTTACTCTCGGAATCAGCCCCAGCATTTT. It translates to CASSYSRNQPQHF.

V usage is TRBV10-2 and J usage is TRBJ2-1, with D uncertain. Looked up from germline, CDR1 is WSHSY and CDR2 is SAAADI. The CDR3 runs to 15 residues. The V gene lost 4 bases and the J gene lost 5 bases, with 15 bases spanning the gap. The CDR3, as DNA: TGCGCCAGCAGTGTTCCGTCAGGCGCTAACAATGAGCAGTTCTTC. Translation: CASSVPSGANNEQFF.

The chain couples TRBV9 to TRBJ2-2; D not resolved. V was shortened by 4 bases and J by 4 bases, with 20 bases between the two germline ends. There are 17 residues in the CDR3. CDR1 SGDLS and CDR2 YYNGEE come from the germline V gene. The CDR3: CASSSPPGHSSTGELFF. CDR3 bases: TGTGCCAGCAGCTCACCCCCCGGGCATTCGTCCACCGGGGAGCTGTTTTTT.

The rearrangement joins TRBV15 to TRBJ1-5; 8 bases are shared with TRBD1. The V and J ends lost 3 bases and 10 bases, in that order; junction bases with no gene match: 5. The length of the CDR3 is 13 residues. Germline lookup yields CDR1 LNHNV and CDR2 YYDKDF (reference sequence). The CDR3 DNA reads TGTGCCACCAGCAGCGCACAGGGGGTACCCCAGCATTTT. It specifies CATSSAQGVPQHF.

This clone was counted once. V usage is TRBV5-1 and J usage is TRBJ2-6; D perhaps matches TRBD2 (5 bases). Germline V CDR1 and CDR2: SGHRS, YFSETQ. V was clipped by 2 bases and J by 0 bases, with 9 bases between them. The CDR3 spans 16 residues. CDR3 loop: CASSFRRGSGANVLTF. The CDR3 DNA reads as TGCGCCAGCAGCTTCCGACGGGGCTCTGGGGCCAACGTCCTGACTTTC.

This chain joins TRBV19 and TRBJ2-2, with no clear D. V was pared by 3 bases and J by 6 bases, with 11 bases between. This CDR3 comprises 14 residues. Germline CDR1 reads LNHDA; CDR2 reads SQIVND (reference sequence). The CDR3 DNA follows: TGTGCCAGTAGTATCTCCTGGGGATCCGGGGAGCTGTTTTTT. Its protein is CASSISWGSGELFF.

This rearrangement joins TRBV4-1 to TRBJ1-3; no clear D. The ends were cut back, 9 bases at V and 6 bases at J, with 24 bases in the middle. CDR1 is MGHRA and CDR2 is YSYEKL in the germline V gene. The CDR3 sequence is 16 residues long. The CDR3 is CASTSPEVDTENTIYF. CDR3 bases: TGCGCCAGTACCTCCCCGGAGGTTGATACTGAAAACACCATATATTTT.

The chain joins TRBV5-1 to TRBJ1-6; 8 bases are a match to TRBD1. Germline V gene lookup returns CDR1 SGHRS and CDR2 YFSETQ. V trimming: 3 bases; J trimming: 7 bases; junction bases outside the gene matches: 12. The CDR3 sequence is 17 residues long. In DNA form, the CDR3 reads TGCGCCAGCAGCTCGCCAAAGACAGGGGAGAAAAATTCACCCCTCCACTTT. This translates into CASSSPKTGEKNSPLHF.

V and J are TRBV5-1 and TRBJ2-5; 7 bases are a match to TRBD1. The J segment lost 1 base and the V segment lost 4 bases, leaving 4 bases of the junction unmatched. This CDR3 is 14 amino acids long. Germline CDR1 and CDR2: SGHRS and YFSETQ. CDR3 bases: TGCGCCAGCAGCGGGGCAGGGGGCCAAGAGACCCAGTACTTC. Amino acids: CASSGAGGQETQYF.

The chain links TRBV15 to TRBJ1-1; D gene unclear. Per germline, CDR1 LNHNV and CDR2 YYDKDF (reference sequence). There are 12 residues in the CDR3. V gave up 2 bases and J gave up 8 bases, with 9 bases separating them. The CDR3 reads CATSRPGSEAFF. DNA for the CDR3: TGTGCCACCAGCAGACCCGGTTCCGAAGCTTTCTTT.

CDR3 residues: CTSSQFWAEVYEQYF. The DNA for the CDR3 is TGCACCAGCAGCCAATTTTGGGCGGAGGTCTACGAGCAGTACTTC. The chain recombines TRBV1 with TRBJ2-7; the table's TRBD2 call for D was not verified on the DNA. TRBV1 is tagged as a pseudogene. The CDR3 has 15 residues.

The chain couples TRBV29-1 to TRBJ1-3; D is ambiguous. Germline CDR1 is SQVTM and CDR2 is ANQGSEA. The CDR3 consists of 12 residues. V lost 4 bases and J lost 7, with 11 bases in between. For the CDR3, the DNA is TGCAGCGTTGGTGCGGGTCGGAACACCATATATTTT. Its translation: CSVGAGRNTIYF.

The V and J genes are TRBV20-1 and TRBJ2-2; D not resolved. CDR3 length equals 11 residues. V dropped 8 bases and J dropped 8 bases, with 12 bases sitting between them. Germline CDR1 is DFQATT and CDR2 is SNEGSKA (reference sequence). DNA of the CDR3: TGCAGTCTTGGGCGCGGTGGGGAGCTGTTTTTT. The encoded protein is CSLGRGGELFF.

The count of this clone is one. The genes are TRBV13 and TRBJ2-1, with 11 nucleotides matching TRBD2. The CDR3 covers 16 residues. V shed 5 bases and J 6 bases; nucleotides not matched to a gene: 9. The germline CDR1 and CDR2 sequences are PRHDT and FYEKMQ (reference sequence). The CDR3 sequence: CASSLITSGGLNEQFF. CDR3 nucleotide sequence: TGTGCCAGCAGCCTGATAACTAGCGGGGGACTCAATGAGCAGTTCTTC.

The CDR3 DNA sequence: TGCAGCGCGGGAAGGTACAGGGGGTATGAGCAGTTCTTC. Its protein product is CSAGRYRGYEQFF. The gene calls are TRBV29-1 and TRBJ2-1; 8 bases are shared with TRBD1. Germline V gives CDR1 SQVTM, CDR2 ANQGSEA. The V and J ends lost 7 bases and 8 bases, in that order; junction bases with no gene match: 10. CDR3 length: 13 residues.

This chain joins TRBV7-9 and TRBJ2-7; 15 bases fit TRBD2. Germline V gene sequence: CDR1 SEHNR, CDR2 FQNEAQ (reference sequence). V dropped 5 bases and J dropped 4; count of bases not matched to a gene: 6. The CDR3 is 16 residues long. CDR3 sequence reads: CASSGLAGGPDYEQYF. Here the CDR3 DNA reads TGTGCCAGCAGCGGACTAGCGGGAGGGCCCGATTACGAGCAGTACTTC. The full variable domain, in which reference TRBV7-9 and TRBJ2-7 provide the parts outside the CDR3, is DTGVSQNPRHKITKRGQNVTFRCDPISEHNRLYWYRQTLGQGPEFLTYFQNEAQLEKSRLLSDRFSAERPKGSFSTLEIQRTEQGDSAMYLCASSGLAGGPDYEQYFGPGTRLTVT.

The chain employs TRBV5-1 and TRBJ2-2, with 12 bases fitting TRBD2. The V gene's germline CDR1 is SGHRS and CDR2 YFSETQ. This CDR3 spans 18 amino acids. Unmatched junction bases numbered 6, after V lost 0 bases and J lost 3 bases. The CDR3 bases are TGCGCCAGCAGCTTGGCGAAATGGACTAGCGGGGACACCGGGGAGCTGTTTTTT. Protein product: CASSLAKWTSGDTGELFF.

The CDR3 is CASSLGTSGMDEQFF. CDR3 coding DNA: TGTGCCAGCAGCCTCGGGACTAGCGGGATGGATGAGCAGTTCTTC. The rearrangement uses TRBV7-3 and TRBJ2-1; TRBD2 matches at 13 bases. The CDR3 loop spans 15 amino acids. V lost 5 bases, J lost 8 bases, and 6 bases stayed unmatched. The V gene's germline CDR1 is SGHTA and CDR2 FQGTGA.

V is TRBV2 and J is TRBJ1-2; tentatively, D is TRBD1 (5 bases). CDR1 is SNHLY, CDR2 FYNNEI, per germline. V was shortened by 9 bases and J by 4 bases, with 12 bases between the two germline ends. This CDR3 contains 12 residues. The CDR3 sequence is CASGGEGYGYTF. CDR3 nucleotide sequence: TGTGCCAGTGGAGGGGAGGGCTATGGCTACACCTTC.

This chain uses TRBV5-1 with TRBJ2-3, with no clear D. V was trimmed by 1 base and J by 2 bases, leaving 8 bases between them. Germline CDR1 and CDR2: SGHRS and YFSETQ. There are 14 residues in the CDR3. The CDR3 protein is CASSLRAVTDTQYF. CDR3 nucleotides: TGCGCCAGCAGCTTGAGGGCCGTCACAGATACGCAGTATTTT.

The chain couples TRBV19 to TRBJ2-1; 8 bases agree with TRBD1. The CDR3 consists of 17 residues. CDR1 LNHDA and CDR2 SQIVND come from the germline V gene (reference sequence). Trimming took 0 bases from V and 4 from J; bases not matched to a gene: 8. This chain's CDR3 is CASSIDFGTGNYNEQFF. The DNA of the CDR3 is TGTGCCAGTAGTATAGATTTTGGGACAGGAAATTACAATGAGCAGTTCTTC. Together with reference TRBV19 and TRBJ2-1, the CDR3 gives the full variable domain: DGGITQSPKYLFRKEGQNVTLSCEQNLNHDAMYWYRQDPGQGLRLIYYSQIVNDFQKGDIAEGYSVSREKKESFPLTVTSAQKNPTAFYLCASSIDFGTGNYNEQFFGPGTRLTVL.

This clone was seen only a few times. J is TRBJ2-5 and V is TRBV11-3; no clear D. The germline V gene has CDR1 SGHNT and CDR2 YENEEA. Trimming pared 0 bases from V and 5 bases from J, leaving 4 bases between. The CDR3 consists of 12 residues. As DNA, the CDR3 is TGTGCCAGCAGCTTAGATCGGGAGACCCAGTACTTC. Protein product: CASSLDRETQYF.